The 29 T cell receptor beta chains reported below all come from one sample, sequenced in a study of PD-1 blockade in classical Hodgkin lymphoma. Time point of the sample: cycle 4 day 1 (C4D1), after more than five weeks of nivolumab. Exposure to brentuximab vedotin varied, and each patient had relapsed following autologous stem cell transplantation. Some clones are missing from TCRdb's copy, which holds only in-frame ones; the method was immunoSEQ multiplex PCR. The table includes about 50,000 clones, about 90% detected once. The sequences come from peripheral blood mononuclear cells (PBMCs), collected before the fourth cycle of nivolumab. The receptors here all came from a human donor with classical Hodgkin lymphoma.

V gene TRBV5-5 combines with J gene TRBJ2-2; no firm D call. The CDR3 spans 12 residues. Germline CDR1 and CDR2: SGHKS and YYEKEE (reference sequence). V was pared by 0 bases and J by 7 bases, with 4 bases between. The CDR3 DNA follows: TGTGCCAGCAGCTTGGCAGTCGGGGAGCTGTTTTTT. Its protein product is CASSLAVGELFF.

The chain has TRBV27 and TRBJ2-7; 7 bases fit TRBD2. V lost 11 bases to trimming and J lost 2 bases; unmatched junction nucleotides: 9. The germline V gene has CDR1 MNHEY and CDR2 SMNVEV (reference sequence). The CDR3 sequence is 13 residues long. The CDR3 sequence is CALREGKAYEQYF. Written as DNA, the CDR3 is TGTGCCTTGAGGGAGGGGAAAGCCTACGAGCAGTACTTC.

V and J are TRBV19 and TRBJ2-2, with 7 bases aligning to TRBD1. Germline assignment: CDR1 LNHDA and CDR2 SQIVND (reference sequence). This CDR3 has 15 residues. Trimming removed 5 bases from V and 5 bases from J; junction bases left unmatched: 8. The CDR3 is CASSLPGQKTGELFF. The CDR3 DNA reads TGTGCCAGTAGTCTGCCGGGACAGAAAACCGGGGAGCTGTTTTTT.

The rearrangement uses TRBV15 and TRBJ2-1; 9 bases match TRBD2. The ends lost 5 bases at V and 5 bases at J; junction bases unmatched: 4. Germline CDR1 is LNHNV and CDR2 is YYDKDF (reference sequence). The CDR3 is made up of 14 amino acids. The CDR3 bases are TGTGCCACCAGCTTTCGACTAGCGGACAATGAGCAGTTCTTC. This translates into CATSFRLADNEQFF. Together with reference TRBV15 and TRBJ2-1, the CDR3 gives the full variable domain: DAMVIQNPRYQVTQFGKPVTLSCSQTLNHNVMYWYQQKSSQAPKLLFHYYDKDFNNEADTPDNFQSRRPNTSFCFLDIRSPGLGDTAMYLCATSFRLADNEQFFGPGTRLTVL.

The chain combines TRBV5-6 with TRBJ2-5; a possible D gene is TRBD1 (6 bases). Trimming stripped 4 bases from V and 1 base from J, with 17 bases between. The germline CDR1 and CDR2 sequences are SGHDT and YYEEEE. The CDR3 length is 16 residues. DNA of the CDR3: TGTGCCAGCAGCCCTAGGGGAGACAGGTTCCAAGAGACCCAGTACTTC. Translated: CASSPRGDRFQETQYF.

For this clone: Additional DNA sequences in this sample encode the identical CDR3. This chain joins TRBV28 and TRBJ2-7, with D hard to call. V lost 6 bases to trimming and J lost 2 bases, with 5 bases between them. The germline V gene has CDR1 MDHEN and CDR2 SYDVKM. The CDR3 covers 11 residues. The CDR3 loop reads CASSLAYEQYF. CDR3 nucleotide sequence: TGTGCCAGCAGCCTAGCCTACGAGCAGTACTTC.

A note on this clone: The junction and the germline gene differ at one end; a read error may be behind it. The genes are TRBV15 and TRBJ2-7; 10 bases agree with TRBD1. CDR3 length: 12 residues. Germline V gene lookup returns CDR1 LNHNV and CDR2 YYDKDF (reference sequence). Here the CDR3 DNA reads TGTGCCACCAGCAGAGCAGGACAGGGGGTAGACTTC. Residues: CATSRAGQGVDF.

For this clone: The sample has other DNA sequences that encode this CDR3 too. The chain couples TRBV7-3 to TRBJ1-1, with 11 bases identical to TRBD1. The CDR3 extends over 14 amino acids. The J segment lost 5 bases and the V segment lost 2 bases, leaving 1 base of the junction unmatched. Looked up from germline, CDR1 is SGHTA and CDR2 is FQGTGA. In DNA, the CDR3 is TGTGCCAGCAGCTTAGGACAGGGGGCGACTGAAGCTTTCTTT. Amino acids: CASSLGQGATEAFF.

This chain connects TRBV9 to TRBJ2-7; the D gene is possibly TRBD2 (6 bases). V was shortened by 0 bases and J by 2 bases, with 15 bases between the two germline ends. This CDR3 region has 16 residues. Germline V gene lookup returns CDR1 SGDLS and CDR2 YYNGEE. CDR3 residues: CASSVGISGETYEQYF. In nucleotides, the CDR3 is TGTGCCAGCAGCGTAGGAATTAGCGGCGAAACCTACGAGCAGTACTTC.

The rearrangement uses TRBV25-1 and TRBJ2-7; TRBD2 aligns across 7 bases. The CDR3 consists of 14 residues. Germline V gene lookup returns CDR1 MGHDK and CDR2 SYGVNS. J gave up 11 bases and V 1 base, and 11 bases lay outside the gene matches. CDR3 sequence reads: CASSESSGLLSEYF. In DNA, the CDR3 is TGTGCCAGCAGTGAATCTAGCGGACTCCTTTCAGAGTACTTC.

This sequence joins TRBV12-5 and TRBJ1-1; a weak D match, TRBD1 (5 bases). Germline CDR1 LGHNT, CDR2 FRNRAP. CDR3 length: 16 residues. The V end lost 4 bases, the J end lost 1 base, and 16 bases lay between the germline ends. CDR3 in DNA: TGTGCTAGTGGTTCCCCTCCGGGACGCCCGAACACTGAAGCTTTCTTT. It yields the protein CASGSPPGRPNTEAFF. The whole variable domain, remainder taken from reference TRBV12-5 and TRBJ1-1, is DARVTQTPRHKVTEMGQEVTMRCQPILGHNTVFWYRQTMMQGLELLAYFRNRAPLDDSGMPKDRFSAEMPDATLATLKIQPSEPRDSAVYFCASGSPPGRPNTEAFFGQGTRLTVV.

The rearrangement uses TRBV7-9 and TRBJ1-2; 9 nucleotides agree with TRBD1. CDR3 length: 16 amino acids. V dropped 1 base and J dropped 3; count of bases not matched to a gene: 6. Per the germline V gene, CDR1 is SEHNR and CDR2 is FQNEAQ (reference sequence). CDR3 bases: TGTGCCAGCAGCTTAGATCCCGGGACAGGGTACTATGGCTACACCTTC. Its translation is CASSLDPGTGYYGYTF.

V usage is TRBV19 and J usage is TRBJ2-7; tentatively, D is TRBD1 (5 bases). This CDR3 is 13 amino acids long. V was cut by 5 bases and J by 4 bases, with 12 bases left in between. Germline assignment: CDR1 LNHDA and CDR2 SQIVND (reference sequence). CDR3 coding DNA: TGTGCCAGTAGTTTGGGTCAGGGTTACGAGCAGTACTTC. It translates to CASSLGQGYEQYF.

This clone was seen only once. The CDR3 sequence is CASSAGRTGQPQHF. CDR3 nucleotides: TGTGCCAGTAGTGCAGGGAGAACAGGTCAGCCCCAGCATTTT. V is TRBV19 and J is TRBJ1-5; D is possibly TRBD1 (5 bases). CDR1 is LNHDA and CDR2 is SQIVND in the germline V gene (reference sequence). The CDR3 contains 14 residues. V was cut by 5 bases and J by 6 bases, with 14 bases left in between.

V is TRBV6-5 and J is TRBJ1-2, with D hard to call. The germline V and J ends were trimmed by 2 bases and 5 bases, with 6 bases remaining between them. CDR1 and CDR2 (germline): MNHEY, SVGAGI. The CDR3 consists of 12 residues. CDR3 bases: TGTGCCAGCAGTTACGGGGAGTATGGCTACACCTTC. It specifies CASSYGEYGYTF.

This sequence joins TRBV6-5 and TRBJ1-2; 7 nucleotides line up with TRBD1. The trim removed 2 bases at V and 4 bases at J, leaving 4 bases unmatched. Germline V CDR1 and CDR2: MNHEY, SVGAGI. This CDR3 region has 14 residues. CDR3 sequence: CASSYGTDPYGYTF. The CDR3 DNA reads TGTGCCAGCAGTTACGGGACAGATCCCTATGGCTACACCTTC.

J is TRBJ2-7 and V is TRBV2, with D unclear. CDR3 length: 11 amino acids. Germline CDR1 is SNHLY and CDR2 is FYNNEI. Trimming cost V 7 bases and J 4 bases, with 8 bases left between them. This CDR3 is CASNEDYEQYF. The CDR3 nucleotides read TGTGCCAGCAACGAGGATTACGAGCAGTACTTC.

This sequence joins TRBV19 and TRBJ1-2, with a possible D match to TRBD1 (6 bases). The ends were cut back, 4 bases at V and 8 bases at J, with 17 bases in the middle. Germline V lookup: CDR1 LNHDA, CDR2 SQIVND (reference sequence). The CDR3 is 14 residues long. Written as DNA, the CDR3 is TGTGCCAGTAGTACCAGGACAGCCCCTGGGGGCTACACCTTC. Residues: CASSTRTAPGGYTF.

The rearrangement joins TRBV10-3 to TRBJ1-3, with no clear D. CDR3 length: 15 amino acids. V lost 0 bases, J lost 0 bases, and 6 bases lay in between. Germline CDR1 reads ENHRY; CDR2 reads SYGVKD. CDR3 amino acids: CAISESRNSGNTIYF. The DNA for the CDR3 is TGTGCCATCAGTGAGTCCAGAAACTCTGGAAACACCATATATTTT.

The chain is built from TRBV25-1 and TRBJ2-2; D is undetermined. The germline V gene has CDR1 MGHDK and CDR2 SYGVNS. Trimming removed 4 bases from V and 3 bases from J, with 9 bases in between. The CDR3 spans 14 residues. The CDR3 is CASSGRRYTGELFF. The CDR3 DNA is TGTGCCAGCAGTGGCCGAAGGTACACCGGGGAGCTGTTTTTT.

The V and J genes are TRBV2 and TRBJ1-2; D uncertain. Germline CDR1 is SNHLY and CDR2 is FYNNEI. The CDR3 consists of 11 residues. Written as DNA, the CDR3 is TGTGCAACTCTCGATTTGAATGGCTACACCTTC. Its translation is CATLDLNGYTF.

The chain carries TRBV4-1 and TRBJ1-1; D possibly corresponds to TRBD1 (5 bases). The CDR3 contains 17 residues. Germline CDR1 and CDR2: MGHRA and YSYEKL. Trimming removed 1 base from V and 2 bases from J, with 17 bases in between. CDR3 sequence (DNA): TGCGCCAGCAGCCAAGTAGCGCGGGGGAGGGTCAACACTGAAGCTTTCTTT. This sequence encodes CASSQVARGRVNTEAFF.

The CDR3 sequence: CASSIEFWRTQYF. CDR3 bases: TGTGCCAGTAGTATCGAGTTTTGGAGGACCCAGTACTTC. The V call is TRBV19, the J call TRBJ2-5; D ambiguous. This CDR3 contains 13 residues. Germline V gene lookup returns CDR1 LNHDA and CDR2 SQIVND (reference sequence). Trimming stripped 3 bases from V and 7 bases from J, with 12 bases between.

This rearrangement joins TRBV27 to TRBJ2-2; 7 bases agree with TRBD1. CDR3 length equals 15 residues. J gave up 6 bases and V 2 bases, and 6 bases lay outside the gene matches. CDR1 and CDR2 from the germline V gene are MNHEY and SMNVEV (reference sequence). The chain's CDR3 is CASSLSDRASGELFF. In DNA, the CDR3 is TGTGCCAGCAGTTTAAGTGACAGGGCGTCCGGGGAGCTGTTTTTT.

The J gene is TRBJ2-7, the V gene TRBV18, with D possibly TRBD1 on 6 matching bases. With 0 bases removed from V and 5 bases from J, the gap between germline ends came to 17 bases. This CDR3 is built from 16 residues. CDR1 and CDR2 (germline): KGHSH, LQKENI. The CDR3, as DNA: TGTGCCAGCTCACCACCGGTTGGTCAGGGGAACCACGAGCAGTACTTC. Amino acid sequence: CASSPPVGQGNHEQYF.

This rearrangement joins TRBV20-1 to TRBJ2-7; D is undetermined. V lost 3 bases, J lost 2 bases, and 5 bases lay in between. Germline CDR1 is DFQATT and CDR2 is SNEGSKA (reference sequence). This CDR3 spans 11 amino acids. The chain's CDR3 is CSASGTYEQYF. CDR3 sequence (DNA): TGCAGTGCTAGTGGCACCTACGAGCAGTACTTC.

The rearrangement uses TRBV5-1 and TRBJ2-1, with 10 bases fitting TRBD2. The trim removed 1 base at V and 7 bases at J, leaving 8 bases unmatched. The CDR3 contains 16 residues. Per germline, CDR1 SGHRS and CDR2 YFSETQ. CDR3 sequence: CASSLSRTSGPNEQFF. CDR3 DNA sequence: TGCGCCAGCAGCTTGTCCAGGACTAGCGGACCAAATGAGCAGTTCTTC.

The chain is built from TRBV13 and TRBJ2-3; a weak D match, TRBD1 (6 bases). CDR1 is PRHDT, CDR2 FYEKMQ, per germline (reference sequence). V was cut by 4 bases and J by 2 bases, with 31 bases left in between. This CDR3 is 21 amino acids long. CDR3 protein: CASSCVLGAGERLKDTDTQYF. The CDR3 DNA is TGTGCCAGCAGCTGCGTCTTGGGGGCAGGGGAAAGACTCAAGGACACAGATACGCAGTATTTT.

This chain connects TRBV25-1 to TRBJ1-5; D remains ambiguous. The CDR3 contains 14 residues. Germline lookup yields CDR1 MGHDK and CDR2 SYGVNS. Between the trimmed V and J ends, which lost 3 bases and 4 bases, there was a span of 10 bases. Written as DNA, the CDR3 is TGTGCCAGCAGTGAGCTAGGGATTAATCAGCCCCAGCATTTT. The encoded protein is CASSELGINQPQHF.